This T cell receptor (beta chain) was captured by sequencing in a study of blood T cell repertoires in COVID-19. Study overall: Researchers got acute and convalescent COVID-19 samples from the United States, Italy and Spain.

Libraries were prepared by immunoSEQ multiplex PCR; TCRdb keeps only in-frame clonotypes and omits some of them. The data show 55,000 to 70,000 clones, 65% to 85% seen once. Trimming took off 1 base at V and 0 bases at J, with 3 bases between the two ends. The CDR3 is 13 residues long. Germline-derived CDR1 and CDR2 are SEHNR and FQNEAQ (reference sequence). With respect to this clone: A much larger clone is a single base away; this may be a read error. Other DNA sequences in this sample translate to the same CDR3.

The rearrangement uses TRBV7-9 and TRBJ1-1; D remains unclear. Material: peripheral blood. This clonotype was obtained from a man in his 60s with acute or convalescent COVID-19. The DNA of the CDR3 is TGTGCCAGCAGCTTAGACATGAACACTGAAGCTTTCTTT. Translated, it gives CASSLDMNTEAFF.